The 23 T cell receptor beta chains given below trace back to one sample, sequenced in a study of T cell responses to AZD1222 COVID-19 vaccine (dated by TCRdb to the early 2020s). The time point label on this specimen signifies: baseline before first vaccination. The treatment or condition label for this specimen denotes: meningococcal conjugate vaccine given as trial control. The library was generated by the immunoSEQ multiplex PCR assay. In TCRdb, the immuneACCESS table is reduced to in-frame sequences with V and J assigned. These tables do not hold every clone; where another copy was compared, an unresolved V gene accounts for under half, and the others remain unexplained. The sample yields 150,000 to 200,000 clones; about 87% were counted once. The top ten clones comprise about 3% of the sample. The sequences come from peripheral blood, collected on day 0 of MenACWY control vaccination. These receptors were obtained from an adult in good health.

This chain joins TRBV5-4 and TRBJ2-5, with D possibly matching TRBD1 (6 bases). The germline V and J ends were trimmed by 1 base and 6 bases, with 13 bases remaining between them. Germline V gene data show CDR1 as SGHNT and CDR2 as YYREEE (reference sequence). The CDR3 totals 14 residues. The CDR3 here is CASSLYRELKTQYF. The CDR3 DNA reads TGTGCCAGCAGCTTGTACAGGGAGCTGAAGACCCAGTACTTC.

The gene calls are TRBV21-1 and TRBJ2-1; the table gives TRBD2 as D, unverified against the DNA. TRBV21-1 is reported as a pseudogene. CDR3 length: 17 residues. The CDR3 DNA reads TGTGCCAGCAGCTCATATAAAAGGACTAGCGGGAGGGATGAGCAGTTCTTC. Translated: CASSSYKRTSGRDEQFF.

The J gene is TRBJ2-3, the V gene TRBV7-2; D gene uncertain. V was clipped by 4 bases and J by 3 bases, with 8 bases between them. The length of the CDR3 is 13 residues. Germline values: CDR1 SGHTA, CDR2 FQGNSA. The CDR3 loop is CASSSQRTDTQYF. In DNA form, the CDR3 reads TGTGCCAGCAGCTCTCAACGGACAGATACGCAGTATTTT.

The V gene is TRBV18, the J gene TRBJ2-1; D not certain. Trimming pared 2 bases from V and 7 bases from J, leaving 6 bases between. From germline, CDR1 is KGHSH and CDR2 LQKENI. There are 12 residues in the CDR3. The CDR3 DNA sequence: TGTGCCAGCTCACCATTCGGAAATGAGCAGTTCTTC. It yields the protein CASSPFGNEQFF.

Comments on this clone: The junction departs from germline at one end; a sequencing error may be responsible. V gene TRBV10-3 combines with J gene TRBJ2-5; perhaps TRBD2 as D (6 bases). The CDR3 has 14 amino acids. Germline V gene lookup returns CDR1 ENHRY and CDR2 SYGVKD. The CDR3 DNA reads as TGTGCCATCAGTGAGTCGACTAGACTAGGGGTTGAGGACTTC. Its protein product is CAISESTRLGVEDF.

The V call is TRBV6-2 or TRBV6-3, the J call TRBJ1-5, with D uncertain. The V gene lost 6 bases and the J gene lost 4 bases, with 19 bases spanning the gap. The CDR3 contains 16 residues. CDR1 is MNHEY, CDR2 SVGEGT, per germline. The CDR3: CASSLGPTSGNQPQHF. In DNA, the CDR3 is TGTGCCAGCAGCCTCGGACCGACCTCGGGGAATCAGCCCCAGCATTTT.

This clone was recorded once. This sequence joins TRBV21-1 and TRBJ2-7; the D call of TRBD1 is as the table states it, not checked on the DNA. TRBV21-1 is termed a pseudogene. The CDR3 covers 17 residues. DNA of the CDR3: TGTGCCAGCAGCATGGAAAAGGGGCCTCCGGCCTCCTACGAGCAGTACTTC. Translating gives CASSMEKGPPASYEQYF.

For the CDR3, the DNA is TGTGCCAGCAGCCTTTTTATCGGCGCTGAAGCTTTCTTT. Its protein is CASSLFIGAEAFF. The rearrangement uses TRBV28 and TRBJ1-1; no clear D. The CDR3 consists of 13 residues. CDR1 and CDR2 (germline): MDHEN, SYDVKM. Trimming pared 6 bases from V and 6 bases from J, leaving 14 bases between.

V usage is TRBV27 and J usage is TRBJ2-1, with 8 positions matching TRBD2. The germline gives CDR1 MNHEY, CDR2 SMNVEV (reference sequence). CDR3 length: 18 residues. Unmatched junction bases numbered 14, after V lost 3 bases and J lost 4 bases. This chain's CDR3 is CASSFGPPGGVTYNEQFF. The CDR3 DNA is TGTGCCAGCAGTTTTGGGCCCCCGGGGGGGGTGACGTACAATGAGCAGTTCTTC.

This clone appeared a single time. The genes are TRBV4-3 and TRBJ1-1; D is undetermined. Germline V lookup: CDR1 LGHNA, CDR2 YSLEER. The CDR3 sequence is 13 residues long. Trimming shortened V by 4 bases and J by 0 bases, and 6 bases separated the two germline ends. CDR3 sequence (DNA): TGCGCCAGCAGCCTCGAAGTGAACACTGAAGCTTTCTTT. Its translation: CASSLEVNTEAFF.

This chain links TRBV9 with TRBJ1-5; 7 bases are shared with TRBD1. V trimming: 0 bases; J trimming: 7 bases; junction bases outside the gene matches: 7. The germline V gene encodes CDR1 SGDLS and CDR2 YYNGEE. There are 15 residues in the CDR3. Here the CDR3 DNA reads TGTGCCAGCAGCGTAGGGGACAGTCTCCCGCAGCCCCAGCATTTT. Encoded protein: CASSVGDSLPQPQHF.

This rearrangement joins TRBV30 to TRBJ1-6, with D possibly TRBD1 on 5 matching bases. Trimming took 7 bases from V and 5 from J, leaving 6 bases between them. The CDR3 extends over 11 amino acids. Germline V lookup: CDR1 GTSNPN, CDR2 SVGIG (reference sequence). The CDR3 coding sequence is TGTGCCTTGACAGATAATTCACCCCTCCACTTT. Encoded protein: CALTDNSPLHF.

The chain joins TRBV11-2 to TRBJ2-3; TRBD2 agrees at 8 bases. Germline V CDR1 and CDR2: SGHAT, FQNNGV. The V and J ends lost 2 bases and 1 base, in that order; junction bases with no gene match: 8. The CDR3 totals 17 residues. The CDR3 DNA reads TGTGCCAGCAGCTTAAACTTGGCGGGAGGTCGCACAGATACGCAGTATTTT. It codes for CASSLNLAGGRTDTQYF.

The chain links TRBV5-1 to TRBJ2-7; 12 positions match TRBD2. From germline, CDR1 is SGHRS and CDR2 YFSETQ. Trimming took 4 bases from V and 0 from J; bases not matched to a gene: 5. This CDR3 has 16 amino acids. This chain's CDR3 is CASSLGTSGYSYEQYF. The CDR3 DNA follows: TGCGCCAGCAGCCTAGGGACTAGCGGGTACTCCTACGAGCAGTACTTC.

This chain uses TRBV7-8 with TRBJ2-1; 8 bases line up with TRBD2. The germline V gene encodes CDR1 SGHVS and CDR2 FQNEAQ. V was pared by 1 base and J by 6 bases, with 8 bases of the junction left unmatched. The CDR3 extends over 16 amino acids. CDR3 amino acids: CASSLDSRGGPNEQFF. CDR3 in DNA: TGTGCCAGCAGCTTAGATTCCCGGGGGGGCCCCAATGAGCAGTTCTTC. The full variable domain, with the rest looked up from reference TRBV7-8 and TRBJ2-1, is GAGVSQSPRYKVAKRGQDVALRCDPISGHVSLFWYQQALGQGPEFLTYFQNEAQLDKSGLPSDRFFAERPEGSVSTLKIQRTQQEDSAVYLCASSLDSRGGPNEQFFGPGTRLTVL.

The CDR3 bases are TGTGCCAGCAGTGTAGAGGCAGGGGGTCGTGAAAAACTGTTTTTT. Protein product: CASSVEAGGREKLFF. The chain joins TRBV6-4 to TRBJ1-4, with 7 bases fitting TRBD1. The J segment lost 7 bases and the V segment lost 4 bases, leaving 9 bases of the junction unmatched. Germline V lookup: CDR1 MRHNA, CDR2 SNTAGT. CDR3 length: 15 amino acids.

The V and J genes are TRBV12-3 or TRBV12-4 and TRBJ2-7, with D perhaps TRBD2 (7 bases). Trimming cost V 6 bases and J 1 base, with 10 bases left between them. The CDR3 extends over 13 amino acids. The CDR3 is CASRQGGSYEQYF. The CDR3 DNA reads as TGTGCCAGCAGACAGGGAGGGTCCTACGAGCAGTACTTC.

DNA of the CDR3: TGTGCCTGGATGGTACCCTACCAAACCTCCTCTGGAAACACCATATATTTT. As protein: CAWMVPYQTSSGNTIYF. The rearrangement joins TRBV30 to TRBJ1-3; D not certain. The germline gives CDR1 GTSNPN, CDR2 SVGIG (reference sequence). Trimming removed 4 bases from V and 0 bases from J, with 19 bases in between. The CDR3 runs 17 residues.

V is TRBV28 and J is TRBJ2-7; maybe TRBD2 (6 bases). Trimming cost V 6 bases and J 2 bases, with 11 bases left between them. Germline V gives CDR1 MDHEN, CDR2 SYDVKM. The CDR3 is made up of 13 amino acids. The CDR3 DNA sequence: TGTGCCAGCAGACCGGGACTTACCTACGAGCAGTACTTC. Translating gives CASRPGLTYEQYF.

The chain combines TRBV19 with TRBJ2-2; D unclear. CDR3 length: 14 amino acids. V gave up 10 bases and J gave up 3 bases, with 15 bases separating them. CDR1 and CDR2 from the germline V gene are LNHDA and SQIVND (reference sequence). The CDR3 sequence: CAKLDAWDTGELFF. CDR3 nucleotide sequence: TGTGCCAAATTGGACGCATGGGACACCGGGGAGCTGTTTTTT.

The gene calls are TRBV2 and TRBJ1-1; a weak D match, TRBD1 (6 bases). Germline loops: CDR1 SNHLY, CDR2 FYNNEI. The CDR3 runs to 13 residues. V dropped 5 bases and J dropped 1 base, with 8 bases sitting between them. CDR3 sequence reads: CASSQQGNTEAFF. CDR3 DNA: TGTGCCAGCAGTCAACAGGGGAACACTGAAGCTTTCTTT.

The genes are TRBV5-1 and TRBJ2-7; 8 positions match TRBD2. This CDR3 region has 13 residues. The germline CDR1 and CDR2 sequences are SGHRS and YFSETQ. V was pared by 4 bases and J by 3 bases, with 3 bases of the junction left unmatched. The CDR3 reads CASSRREDYEQYF. CDR3 nucleotide sequence: TGCGCCAGCAGCAGGCGGGAGGACTACGAGCAGTACTTC.

This chain uses TRBV5-4 with TRBJ2-5; perhaps TRBD2 as D (7 bases). V gave up 0 bases and J gave up 5 bases, with 14 bases separating them. This CDR3 has 15 residues. Germline lookup yields CDR1 SGHNT and CDR2 YYREEE (reference sequence). In DNA, the CDR3 is TGTGCCAGCAGCTTGGTTGGGGGGGGCGATGAGACCCAGTACTTC. This sequence encodes CASSLVGGGDETQYF.